Included here is one TCR beta chain sequence, with context. The antigen is undetermined. This entry is derived from a study of OX40 agonist ivuxolimab in advanced cancers. Across the whole study: Three dose-escalation patients had partial responses: one with hepatocellular carcinoma and two with cutaneous melanoma.

Assay used: immunoSEQ multiplex PCR; TCRdb lists only in-frame clones, some missing. The sample records 70,000 or so clones, 80% to 90% being singletons. Study-wide points: Partial responders treated at 0.1-3.0 mg/kg exhibited clonal expansion among the lowest measured.

The sequenced sample was CD4+ or CD8+ T cells sorted from blood, obtained in a trial of the OX40 agonist ivuxolimab. The receptor comes from an adult with an advanced solid tumor such as melanoma, head and neck, liver or kidney cancer.

CDR3 protein: CASSFKRGADTQYF. The CDR3 DNA follows: TGTGCCAGCAGCTTCAAAAGGGGGGCAGATACGCAGTATTTT. This rearrangement joins TRBV5-4 to TRBJ2-3, with D perhaps given as TRBD1 or TRBD2 (6 bases each). Germline V gene lookup returns CDR1 SGHNT and CDR2 YYREEE (reference sequence). The CDR3 length is 14 residues. Trimming took 2 bases from V and 4 from J, leaving 11 bases between them.